Reported below is one TCR beta chain. TCRdb keeps only in-frame clones here, not all; method: immunoSEQ multiplex PCR. The data show roughly 140,000 clones, roughly four fifths seen once. This sample is drawn from a study of blood T cell repertoires in COVID-19. V lost 0 bases to trimming and J lost 1 base, with 5 bases between them. In germline, CDR1 is SGDLS, CDR2 YYNGEE. This CDR3 contains 15 residues. The source material was peripheral blood. V gene TRBV9 combines with J gene TRBJ2-6, with D possibly being TRBD2 (5 bases). This clonotype originated in a human donor with acute or convalescent COVID-19. The donor label of this sample is uncertain. CDR3 nucleotides: TGTGCCAGCAGCGTAGCGGGGTCTGGGGCCAACGTCCTGACTTTC. It specifies CASSVAGSGANVLTF.